This TCR beta chain was documented in a study of siplizumab effects on memory and regulatory T cells. The data were produced by immunoSEQ multiplex PCR, yet TCRdb's version contains in-frame clones alone and is incomplete. The top ten hold less than 0.35% of the sample, which has tens of thousands of clones, more than 75% seen once. The specimen sequenced was naive CD8+ T cells sorted from blood. This clonotype was obtained from a human donor in good health.

CDR3 residues: CASTEVVDGSYGYTF. The CDR3 DNA follows: TGTGCCAGCACCGAAGTCGTCGACGGTTCCTATGGCTACACCTTC. The chain employs TRBV5-6 and TRBJ1-2; D gene ambiguous. Trimming stripped 6 bases from V and 4 bases from J, with 19 bases between. Per germline, CDR1 SGHDT and CDR2 YYEEEE. The CDR3 covers 15 residues.